What follows are 9 T cell receptor beta chains derived from one specimen sequenced in a study of Ad26.COV2.S vaccination and SARS-CoV-2 variants. TCRdb keeps only in-frame clones here, not all; method: immunoSEQ multiplex PCR. The sample shows 150,000 to 200,000 clones, around nine tenths of them seen only once. This sample comprised peripheral blood, obtained after recovery from COVID-19. Source of these receptors: a human donor who had recovered from COVID-19.

This clone was seen a few times. An end of the junction does not agree with germline; a read error may underlie this. The chain carries TRBV30 and TRBJ2-7; TRBD1 might be the D (7 bases). CDR1 and CDR2 from the germline V gene are GTSNPN and SVGIG (reference sequence). This CDR3 has 13 amino acids. This chain's CDR3 is CAWSAGQFYGQYF. DNA of the CDR3: TGTGCCTGGAGCGCGGGACAGTTTTACGGGCAGTACTTC.

Only a few counts were recorded for this clone. The chain combines TRBV7-8 with TRBJ1-3; D uncertain. The CDR3 has 13 residues. CDR1 and CDR2 from the germline V gene are SGHVS and FQNEAQ. With 3 bases removed from V and 4 bases from J, the gap between germline ends came to 7 bases. CDR3 in amino acids: CASSLQTGNTIYF. CDR3 DNA: TGTGCCAGCAGCTTGCAGACGGGAAACACCATATATTTT.

The chain carries TRBV5-1 and TRBJ2-1, with D unresolved. CDR1 is SGHRS, CDR2 YFSETQ, per germline. This CDR3 comprises 14 residues. Trimming stripped 0 bases from V and 5 bases from J, with 9 bases between. CDR3 sequence: CASSLDGVDNEQFF. For the CDR3, the DNA is TGCGCCAGCAGCTTGGACGGAGTGGACAATGAGCAGTTCTTC.

CDR3 residues: CASSYNLLAESTDTQYF. DNA for the CDR3: TGTGCCAGCAGTTACAACCTCCTAGCGGAGAGCACAGATACGCAGTATTTT. This rearrangement joins TRBV6-2 or TRBV6-3 to TRBJ2-3; TRBD2 matches at 7 bases. The CDR3 contains 17 residues. V trimming: 2 bases; J trimming: 0 bases; junction bases outside the gene matches: 8. CDR1 and CDR2 from the germline V gene are MNHEY and SVGEGT.

The rearrangement uses TRBV21-1 and TRBJ2-1. TRBV21-1 is flagged as a pseudogene. The CDR3 sequence is 12 residues long. The DNA for the CDR3 is TGTGCCAAGACGGGGGCCGAAGATGAGCAGTTCTTC. Amino acids: CAKTGAEDEQFF.

V and J are TRBV7-9 and TRBJ2-1; 12 nucleotides match TRBD2. Germline trimming cut 5 bases from V and 5 bases from J; bases unmatched to any gene: 4. Germline assignment: CDR1 SEHNR and CDR2 FQNEAQ (reference sequence). This CDR3 spans 15 amino acids. The CDR3 DNA is TGTGCCAGCAGCCCGGGACTAGCGGGTAACAATGAGCAGTTCTTC. Its protein product is CASSPGLAGNNEQFF.

The CDR3, as DNA: TGTGCCACCCGGGACGGGCAAACAGAGACCCAGTACTTC. Protein sequence: CATRDGQTETQYF. The chain carries TRBV10-3 and TRBJ2-5; TRBD1 or TRBD2 may be the D gene (5 bases each). Trimming removed 10 bases at V and 4 bases at J, with 16 bases between. This CDR3 contains 13 residues. The germline V gene encodes CDR1 ENHRY and CDR2 SYGVKD.

The rearrangement links TRBV6-4 to TRBJ1-1; a weak D match, TRBD1 (6 bases). Germline CDR1 is MRHNA and CDR2 is SNTAGT. This CDR3 is 13 amino acids long. V shed 5 bases and J shed 1 base, with 8 bases lying between them. CDR3 sequence reads: CASSSTGNTEAFF. In nucleotides, the CDR3 is TGTGCCAGCAGTTCGACAGGGAACACTGAAGCTTTCTTT.

The chain recombines TRBV3-1 (or the pseudogene TRBV3-2) with TRBJ1-1, with D possibly TRBD1 on 5 matching bases. CDR1 and CDR2 (germline): LGHDT, YNNKEL (reference sequence). CDR3 length: 14 residues. Between the trimmed V and J ends, which lost 4 bases and 4 bases, there was a span of 13 bases. The CDR3 protein is CASSLGTAATEAFF. CDR3 nucleotide sequence: TGTGCCAGCAGCCTGGGGACTGCGGCCACTGAAGCTTTCTTT.